The text below deals with one TCR beta chain. The antigen remains unidentified. The record originates from a study of long-term antiretroviral therapy in people with HIV. Deletions cut 3 bases from V and 2 bases from J, with 6 bases between. Germline loops: CDR1 SGHRS, CDR2 YFSETQ. The CDR3 is 13 residues long. Sequencing used immunoSEQ v3.0 at survey level. Generated by immunoSEQ multiplex PCR, the TCRdb table keeps only in-frame clones and is missing some. The sample lists 20,000 to 25,000 clones; 85% to 90% were seen once. Findings and limits, study-wide: Relative to transplant donor controls, diversity remained lower despite increasing after ART.

The V gene is TRBV5-1, the J gene TRBJ1-3; no clear D. Here the sequenced sample was unsorted PBMCs, taken 1.3 years after starting antiretroviral therapy. This receptor was obtained from a man aged 55 to 70 with HIV. The CDR3 loop is CASSSRPGNTIYF. In DNA, the CDR3 is TGCGCCAGCAGCTCTCGACCTGGAAACACCATATATTTT.